This T cell receptor beta chain was captured in a study of preoperative IRX-2 immunotherapy in early breast cancer. The treatment was: preoperative locoregional IRX-2 cytokine immunotherapy. Preoperative locoregional IRX-2 cytokine immunotherapy was tested in the phase Ib source study. Libraries were prepared by immunoSEQ multiplex PCR; TCRdb keeps only in-frame clonotypes and omits some of them. This table holds around 25,000 clones, roughly 89% found once. The CDR3 spans 16 residues. The receptor was isolated from a human donor with breast cancer. V gene TRBV21-1 combines with J gene TRBJ1-4; whether TRBD1, the table's D call, matches the DNA was not checked. TRBV21-1 is assigned pseudogene status. The sample here was tumor tissue, taken after IRX-2 immunotherapy. CDR3 residues: CASSNEPSGDKEKLFF. In DNA form, the CDR3 reads TGTGCCAGCAGCAACGAACCCTCAGGGGATAAGGAAAAACTGTTTTTT.